This section outlines one T cell receptor (beta chain) sequence together with its context. The authors' processing: How many nucleated cells were present was estimated from reference gene primer amplification. TCRdb's table, derived via immunoSEQ multiplex PCR, lists solely in-frame clones and lacks some. The DNA was the basis for D and trimming; V, J and clone size are from that table. Here the sample spans about 28,000 clones, 80% to 90% being singletons. The data were obtained in a study of blood T cell repertoires in COVID-19. Background on the study: The United States, Italy and Spain supplied acute and convalescent COVID-19 samples. T cells, B-cell-depleted T cells, or PBMCs supplied cDNA or gDNA.

This CDR3 is built from 15 residues. Germline-derived CDR1 and CDR2 are KGHDR and SFDVKD. V shed 4 bases, J shed 0 bases, and the junction held 0 bases outside the gene matches. The J gene is TRBJ2-2, the V gene TRBV24-1, with 8 positions matching TRBD1. Input material: peripheral blood. This clonotype was sampled from a human donor in a cohort sampled during active COVID-19. CDR3 nucleotides: TGTGCCACCAGTGAGACAGGGGCGAACACCGGGGAGCTGTTTTTT. This sequence encodes CATSETGANTGELFF.